This T cell receptor (beta chain) was sequenced for a study of long-term antiretroviral therapy in people with HIV (dated by TCRdb to about 2022). For context, the study as a whole: The earliest samples were collected approximately a decade before the 2015 WHO recommendation for immediate ART, a period when ART was typically delayed until CD4 counts fell. Of the 30 participants with HIV, about twelve were female. Test extractions of a monoclonal T-cell line alongside fewer than 40 polyclonal samples showed no cross-contamination during QIAcube processing. A retrospective serial study tested whether changes in peripheral blood TRB repertoire composition and diversity were associated with ART initiation and durable HIV suppression. The cohort contributed about 200 cryopreserved PBMC samples from around 33 adults with confirmed HIV infection, collected serially over a mean of about six years (range 1-12).

The immunoSEQ hsTCRB v3.0 assay was used at survey level resolution to sequence the TRB variable region. TRB sequencing targeted a depth of roughly 35,000-55,000 T-cell genomes per sample. An Illumina MiSeq with a v3 150-cycle kit was used to sequence the pooled TRB libraries. Per the original workflow: Analysis of repertoires was carried out in R inside a reproducible Nextflow workflow spanning QC, data transformation and analysis. LymphoSeq2, an R package for AIRR-Seq data exploration, was used to implement custom analyses. A handful of samples that produced fewer than 5000 total TRB sequences were removed, so some 190 HIV repertoires were analyzed. Among the 170 to 200 retained HIV repertoires, approximately 61 were collected before ART initiation and 120 to 130 after ART initiation. Repertoires were downsampled to 5000 TRB nucleotide sequences, and summary statistics were averaged over 100 downsampling iterations. The analysis kept only TRB sequences whose CDR3 regions were at least seven amino acids long. A Shannon entropy-derived clonality score and the Gini coefficient were used to measure diversity. Repertoire networks linked the top 5000 CDR3 amino acid sequences whenever two sequences differed by an edit distance of one. For TRB CDR3 amino acid sequences, antigen specificity groups and MHC restriction were predicted with GLIPH2. Known CMV, EBV, HIV or tissue antigen associations were flagged by matching CDR3 amino acid sequences against VDJdb and McPAS-TCR. Pre-ART, post-ART and control groups were compared with Wilcoxon signed-rank tests and Holm-Bonferroni correction. Here the immuneACCESS table is served through TCRdb, limited to in-frame sequences with V and J called. Missing clones are a known gap in these copies; in checked studies unresolved V genes cover under half, and the rest lacks a known reason. V, J and clone size are taken as reported in that table, and D and trimming were inferred from the DNA itself. In all, the sample holds tens of thousands of clones, and approximately 76% of those were seen once. The ten largest make up about 11% of the sample.

As concerns this clone: It has no known antigen specificity. At one of its ends the junction is not consistent with the germline gene, which may arise from a read error.

Participants were included only if at least one PBMC sample before ART initiation and at least two post-ART samples were available. Treatment was received in the United States of America by all participants with HIV. Before DNA extraction, cryopreserved samples of about 0.95-10 million PBMC were thawed and then washed. At the time of the earliest PBMC sample, participants with HIV were aged between roughly 23 and 60 years. PBMC samples from each participant spanned 1-4 timepoints before ART initiation and 2-8 timepoints after ART initiation, with a median of 7 samples. For every participant, serial HIV viral load, CD4+ T-cell count, ART history and demographic data were obtained. A Qiagen kit on a QIAcube was used to extract genomic DNA from unsorted PBMC, with samples processed in batches of 12. General findings and caveats noted by the study authors: Inferences about post-ART repertoire changes were limited because no data were available on ART adherence, viral resistance or therapy changes. The samples span the years 2004 to 2017, and the ART regimens used may be less effective than current regimens. Starting ART was linked to a significant rise in TRB diversity, yet even after long-term ART the diversity remained significantly lower than in transplant donor controls. Owing to limited PBMC availability, only the TCR beta chain was sequenced, without alpha chain pairing. Compared with controls, HIV repertoires had narrower CDR3 length ranges, and the network structure pointed to an antigen-experienced repertoire that shifted only slightly toward naive after ART. Unsorted PBMC were profiled instead of sorted CD4+ and CD8+ T cells because pre-ART samples had limited cell numbers. Expanded TRB clones identified before ART initiation dominated the repertoire across all time points, though the dominance fluctuated and decreased in many PLHIV after ART.

This clonotype originated in a woman aged 40 to 50 with HIV. This specimen was unsorted PBMCs, taken 1.1 years before starting antiretroviral therapy.

The nucleotide sequence is given as TGTGCCAGCAGCTACACCGACAGGCCGGTCCCCCTCTTC. It translates as CASSYTDRPVPLF. Rearrangement joined TRBV7-9 to TRBJ1-2, and possibly TRBD1, on 6 matching bases. The CDR3, cysteine through phenylalanine, is 13 amino acids long. Only the CDR3 region is kept as DNA, spanning 39 bases read in frame from base 1. CDR1 SEHNR and CDR2 FQNEAQ are derived from the germline V gene (reference sequence).